Presented here are 2 T cell receptor beta chains from one specimen sequenced in a study of blood T cell repertoires in COVID-19. Some clones are missing from TCRdb's copy, which holds only in-frame ones; the method was immunoSEQ multiplex PCR. The profile shows approximately 280,000 clones, around 89% of them singletons. The sequenced sample was peripheral blood. The receptors here all came from a man in his forties with acute or convalescent COVID-19.

CDR3 amino acids: CASSLSQGNSPLHF. DNA for the CDR3: TGTGCCAGCAGTTTAAGTCAGGGGAATTCACCCCTCCACTTT. The chain is built from TRBV27 and TRBJ1-6, with D perhaps TRBD1 (6 bases). The CDR3 consists of 14 residues. Germline loops: CDR1 MNHEY, CDR2 SMNVEV (reference sequence). The V gene lost 2 bases and the J gene lost 7 bases, with 9 bases spanning the gap.

This clone was picked up one time. The rearrangement links TRBV6-5 to TRBJ2-1; unclear D gene. Trimming shortened V by 6 bases and J by 6 bases, and 18 bases separated the two germline ends. Germline-derived CDR1 and CDR2 are MNHEY and SVGAGI. The CDR3 is 15 residues long. CDR3 loop: CASRGPLPAGNEQFF. As DNA, the CDR3 is TGTGCCAGCAGGGGTCCTCTACCGGCAGGCAATGAGCAGTTCTTC.